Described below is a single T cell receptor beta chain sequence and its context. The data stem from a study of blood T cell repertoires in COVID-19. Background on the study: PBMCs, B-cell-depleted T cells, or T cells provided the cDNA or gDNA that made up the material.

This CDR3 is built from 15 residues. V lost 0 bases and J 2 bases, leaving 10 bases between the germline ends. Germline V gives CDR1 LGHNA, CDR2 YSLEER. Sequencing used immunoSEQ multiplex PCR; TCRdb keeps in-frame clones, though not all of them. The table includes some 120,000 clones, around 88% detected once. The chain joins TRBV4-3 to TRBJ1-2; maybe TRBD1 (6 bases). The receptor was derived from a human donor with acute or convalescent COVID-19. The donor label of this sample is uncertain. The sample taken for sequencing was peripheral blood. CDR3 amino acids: CASSQDLDSNYGYTF. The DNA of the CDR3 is TGCGCCAGCAGCCAAGATCTGGACAGCAACTATGGCTACACCTTC.